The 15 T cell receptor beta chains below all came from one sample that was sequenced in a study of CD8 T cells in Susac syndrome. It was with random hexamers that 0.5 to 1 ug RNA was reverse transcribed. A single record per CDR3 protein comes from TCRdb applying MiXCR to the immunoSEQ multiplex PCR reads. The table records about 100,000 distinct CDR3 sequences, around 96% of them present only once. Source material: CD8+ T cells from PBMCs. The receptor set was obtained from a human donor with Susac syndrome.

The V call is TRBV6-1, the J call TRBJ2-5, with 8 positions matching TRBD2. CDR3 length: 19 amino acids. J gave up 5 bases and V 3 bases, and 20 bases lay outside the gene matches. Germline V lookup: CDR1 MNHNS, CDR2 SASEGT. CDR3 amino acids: CASSDTRPEVGLVMETQYF. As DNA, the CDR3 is TGTGCCAGCAGTGACACTCGTCCTGAGGTGGGACTAGTCATGGAGACCCAGTACTTC.

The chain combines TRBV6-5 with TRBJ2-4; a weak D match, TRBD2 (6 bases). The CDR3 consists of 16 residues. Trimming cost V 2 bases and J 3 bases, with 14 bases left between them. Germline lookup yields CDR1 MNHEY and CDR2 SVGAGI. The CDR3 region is CASSYGTGSGKNIQYF. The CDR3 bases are TGTGCCAGCAGTTACGGGACCGGGAGTGGCAAAAACATTCAGTACTTC.

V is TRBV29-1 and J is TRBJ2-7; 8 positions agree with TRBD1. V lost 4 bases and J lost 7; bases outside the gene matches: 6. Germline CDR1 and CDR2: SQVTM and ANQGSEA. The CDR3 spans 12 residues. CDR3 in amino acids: CSVGQGNEEQYF. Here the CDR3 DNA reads TGCAGCGTTGGACAGGGGAATGAGGAGCAGTACTTC.

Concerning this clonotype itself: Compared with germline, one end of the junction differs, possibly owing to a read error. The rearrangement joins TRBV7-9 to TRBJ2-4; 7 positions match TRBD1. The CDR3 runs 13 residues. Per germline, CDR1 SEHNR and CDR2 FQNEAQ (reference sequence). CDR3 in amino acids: CASSLEIGGYLVF. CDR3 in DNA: TGTGCCAGCAGCCTAGAGATAGGGGGCTATCTAGTCTTC.

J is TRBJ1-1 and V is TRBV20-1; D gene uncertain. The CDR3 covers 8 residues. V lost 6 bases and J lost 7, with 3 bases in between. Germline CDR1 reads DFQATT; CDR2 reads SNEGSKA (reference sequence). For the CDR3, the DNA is TGCAGTGCCGGTGAAGCTTTCTTT. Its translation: CSAGEAFF.

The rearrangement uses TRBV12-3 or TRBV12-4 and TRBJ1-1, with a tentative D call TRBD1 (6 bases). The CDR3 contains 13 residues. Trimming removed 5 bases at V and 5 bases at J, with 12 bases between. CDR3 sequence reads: CASSTGRGTEAFF. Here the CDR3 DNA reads TGTGCCAGCAGTACAGGGAGGGGGACTGAAGCTTTCTTT.

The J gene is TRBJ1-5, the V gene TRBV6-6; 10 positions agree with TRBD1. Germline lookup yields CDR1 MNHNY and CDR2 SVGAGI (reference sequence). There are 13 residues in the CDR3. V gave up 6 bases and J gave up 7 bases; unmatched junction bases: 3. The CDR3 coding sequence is TGTGCCAGCAGGGACAGGGGGGGCCAGCCCCAGCATTTT. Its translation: CASRDRGGQPQHF.

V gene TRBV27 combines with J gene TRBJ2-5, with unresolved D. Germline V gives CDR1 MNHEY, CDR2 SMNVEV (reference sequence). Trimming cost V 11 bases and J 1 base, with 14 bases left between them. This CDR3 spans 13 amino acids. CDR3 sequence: CACGPRFQETQYF. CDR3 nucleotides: TGTGCCTGCGGCCCCAGGTTCCAAGAGACCCAGTACTTC.

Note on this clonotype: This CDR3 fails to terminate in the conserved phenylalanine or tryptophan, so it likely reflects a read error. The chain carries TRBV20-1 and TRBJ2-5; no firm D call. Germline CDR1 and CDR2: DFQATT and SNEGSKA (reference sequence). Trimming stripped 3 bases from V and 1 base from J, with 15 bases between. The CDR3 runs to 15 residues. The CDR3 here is CSASELGRAQETQYS. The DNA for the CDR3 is TGCAGTGCTAGCGAGCTAGGTCGGGCCCAAGAGACCCAGTACTCC.

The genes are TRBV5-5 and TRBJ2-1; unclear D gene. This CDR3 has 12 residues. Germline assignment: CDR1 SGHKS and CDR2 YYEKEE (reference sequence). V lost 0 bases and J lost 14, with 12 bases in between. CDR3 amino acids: CASSLANGVEFF. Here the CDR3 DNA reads TGTGCCAGCAGCTTGGCCAACGGCGTCGAGTTCTTC.

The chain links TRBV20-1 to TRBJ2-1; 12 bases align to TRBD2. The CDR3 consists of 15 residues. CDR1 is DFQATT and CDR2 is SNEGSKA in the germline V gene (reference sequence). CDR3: CSAFLAGGPRNEQFF. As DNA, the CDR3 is TGCAGCGCCTTCCTAGCGGGAGGGCCCCGAAATGAGCAGTTCTTC.

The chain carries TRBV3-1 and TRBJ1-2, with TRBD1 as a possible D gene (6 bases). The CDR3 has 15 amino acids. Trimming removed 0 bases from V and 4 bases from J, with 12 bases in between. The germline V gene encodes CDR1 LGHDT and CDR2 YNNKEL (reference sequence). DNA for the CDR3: TGTGCCAGCAGCCAAGAGGCGGACAGCCTCTATGGCTACACCTTC. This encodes CASSQEADSLYGYTF.

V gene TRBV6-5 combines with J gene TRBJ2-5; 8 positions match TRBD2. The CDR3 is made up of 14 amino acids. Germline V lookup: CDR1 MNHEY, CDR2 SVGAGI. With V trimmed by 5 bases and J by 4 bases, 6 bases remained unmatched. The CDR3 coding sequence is TGTGCCAGCAGTAAAGTAGCGGGGCCAGAGACCCAGTACTTC. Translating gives CASSKVAGPETQYF.

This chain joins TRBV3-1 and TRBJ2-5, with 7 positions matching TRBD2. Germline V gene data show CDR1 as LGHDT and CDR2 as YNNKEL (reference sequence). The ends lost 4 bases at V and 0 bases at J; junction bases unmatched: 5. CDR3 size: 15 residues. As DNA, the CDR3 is TGTGCCAGCAGCCTTGCTAGCGGCTACCAAGAGACCCAGTACTTC. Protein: CASSLASGYQETQYF.

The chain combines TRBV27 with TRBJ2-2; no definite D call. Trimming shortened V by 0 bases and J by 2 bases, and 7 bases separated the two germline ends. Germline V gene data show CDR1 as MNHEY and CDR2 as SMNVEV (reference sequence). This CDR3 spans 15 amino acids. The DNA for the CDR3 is TGTGCCAGCAGTTTATCGGTCCTAAACACCGGGGAGCTGTTTTTT. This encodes CASSLSVLNTGELFF.